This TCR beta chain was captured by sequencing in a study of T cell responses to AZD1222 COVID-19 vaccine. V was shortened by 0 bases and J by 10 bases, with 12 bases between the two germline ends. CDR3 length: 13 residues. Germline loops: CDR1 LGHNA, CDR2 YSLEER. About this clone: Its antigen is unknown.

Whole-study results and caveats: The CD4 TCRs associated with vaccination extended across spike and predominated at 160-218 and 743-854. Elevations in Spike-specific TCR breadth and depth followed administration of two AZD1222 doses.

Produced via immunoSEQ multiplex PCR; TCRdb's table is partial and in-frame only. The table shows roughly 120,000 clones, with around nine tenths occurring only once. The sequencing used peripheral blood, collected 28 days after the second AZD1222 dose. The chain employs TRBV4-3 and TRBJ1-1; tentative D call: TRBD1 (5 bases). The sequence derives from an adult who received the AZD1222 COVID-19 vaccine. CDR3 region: CASSQDRVERAFF. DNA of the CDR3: TGCGCCAGCAGCCAAGACAGGGTGGAGAGAGCTTTCTTT.